Included here is one T cell receptor beta chain sequence, with context. The antigen is unknown. The entirety of the isolated RNA underwent reverse transcription, so expressed TCRB transcripts were sequenced. Profiling relied on immunoSEQ multiplex PCR, and the TCRdb table lists in-frame clones only, not all of them. The sample lists about 620,000 clones; around 15% were seen once. Sorting of CD4+ naive, central memory, regulatory and stem cell-like memory cells was performed via CD45RO/CCR7/CD25/CD127/CD95/CD27. These data are taken from a study of beta chain features in type 1 diabetes. The study, taken as a whole, reports: Researchers report that Type 1 diabetes patients had moderately but significantly shorter TCRB CDR3s across all four CD4+ subsets. Cells expressing TCR highly could be over-represented by cDNA sequencing. For type 1 diabetes patients, VDJ junctions showed fewer insertions and more deletions.

Germline V lookup: CDR1 MGHDK, CDR2 SYGVNS. Trimming stripped 0 bases from V and 2 bases from J, with 7 bases between. This CDR3 spans 14 amino acids. Input material: naive CD4+ T cells from blood. The chain carries TRBV25-1 and TRBJ1-2, with unresolved D. The sequence came from a man aged 18 to 30 in good health. CDR3 DNA sequence: TGTGCCAGCAGTGAATATAAACTGAACTATGGCTACACCTTC. Encoded protein: CASSEYKLNYGYTF.